The present entry profiles one TCR beta chain with its context. Its antigen remains unknown. This sample was taken from a study of regulatory T cells in long-lasting Graves disease. Study observations and caveats: Blood alone, not thyroid tissue, was studied.

As for time point: newly diagnosed GD, antithyroid drugs for less than 3 months. After RNA was extracted from PBMCs, the TCR library was made from it. HTBI primers from iRepertoire and Arm-PCR of CDR3 regions yielded the TCR beta libraries. From the multiplex PCR reads, TCRdb called clonotypes with MiXCR, one entry per CDR3 protein. The table records under 800,000 distinct CDR3 sequences, roughly 15% of them present only once. Germline CDR1 reads LGHNA; CDR2 reads YNFKEQ. J lost 7 bases, V lost 4 bases, and 17 bases had no gene match. The CDR3 loop spans 19 amino acids. In addition, the sample was reused for a study of T cells in Graves' hyperthyroidism and ophthalmopathy. That publication notes: Ophthalmopathy, which appeared later, was predicted by the model a median 6.5 months before onset.

The TCR was taken from a woman aged 25 to 45 with Graves disease. The gene calls are TRBV4-2 and TRBJ1-4; 11 nucleotides align to TRBD1. The input for sequencing was peripheral blood mononuclear cells (PBMCs), taken at new diagnosis, from a patient treated with antithyroid drugs. The CDR3 loop is CASSLPPGQGELVGEKLFF. The CDR3 DNA reads TGTGCCAGCAGCCTGCCCCCGGGACAGGGGGAATTGGTCGGTGAAAAACTGTTTTTT.